This T cell receptor (beta chain) was documented in a study of radiotherapy plus CTLA-4 blockade in lung cancer. The table came from immunoSEQ multiplex PCR; TCRdb's copy has only in-frame clones and leaves some out. The sample has 70,000 to 100,000 clones, approximately 84% seen once. The germline V gene encodes CDR1 SGHVS and CDR2 FNYEAQ. The CDR3 is made up of 16 amino acids. Trimming shortened V by 0 bases and J by 2 bases, and 13 bases separated the two germline ends. Sequenced material: peripheral blood, taken from a patient treated with radiotherapy plus ipilimumab. The J gene is TRBJ2-5, the V gene TRBV7-6; no firm D call. This TCR was recovered from a human donor with non-small cell lung cancer who had a partial response to radiotherapy plus ipilimumab. CDR3 sequence: CASSLALRHQQETQYF. CDR3 coding DNA: TGTGCCAGCAGCTTAGCCCTCCGCCACCAGCAAGAGACCCAGTACTTC.